This T cell receptor beta chain emerged from a study of T cells in Graves' hyperthyroidism and ophthalmopathy. In its sample, this clonotype was seen a few times. TCR beta CDR3 regions were amplified from RNA transcripts. HTBI primers were the set used in a first-round RT-PCR of the TCR CDR3. TCRdb reprocessed the multiplex PCR reads with MiXCR, giving one entry per CDR3 protein. The sample includes roughly 360,000 distinct CDR3 sequences, about 14% of them seen just once. This TCR was recovered from a young man with Graves' hyperthyroidism that later progressed to Graves' ophthalmopathy. The material sequenced was blood.

CDR3 in DNA: TGTGCCAGCAGTTACTCCTACCGACAGGGAAGGGGGAACACTGAAGCTTTCTTT. This translates into CASSYSYRQGRGNTEAFF. This sequence joins TRBV6-6 and TRBJ1-1; 7 nucleotides agree with TRBD1. Germline CDR1 is MNHNY and CDR2 is SVGAGI (reference sequence). V dropped 0 bases and J dropped 1; count of bases not matched to a gene: 11. The CDR3 is made up of 18 amino acids.